Below, 8 T cell receptor beta chains from the same sample are listed, as sequenced in a study of T cells in tuberculosis listed by TCRdb under 2018. Interpreted using the paper, the time point label stands for: new active TB diagnosis, blood taken before or within 7 days of starting treatment. Library preparation employed the immunoSEQ multiplex PCR assay. This immuneACCESS table, as held by TCRdb, lists in-frame sequences with V and J called but not all clones. Of the missing ones, under half trace to an unresolved V gene in checked studies; the others have no known cause. The sample table shows 30,000 or so clones, and around 86% are seen once. Together, the top ten hold roughly 5% of the sample. The sample was PBMCs, taken at tuberculosis diagnosis. The receptors here all came from an adult with tuberculosis.

The chain is built from TRBV28 and TRBJ1-5, with D maybe TRBD1 (6 bases). Germline V gene sequence: CDR1 MDHEN, CDR2 SYDVKM. The CDR3 is made up of 15 amino acids. Trimming removed 0 bases from V and 4 bases from J, with 10 bases in between. The CDR3 region is CASSLWGQGNQPQHF. In DNA, the CDR3 is TGTGCCAGCAGTTTATGGGGGCAGGGGAATCAGCCCCAGCATTTT.

The chain recombines TRBV5-6 with TRBJ1-3; maybe TRBD1 (5 bases). CDR1 SGHDT and CDR2 YYEEEE come from the germline V gene. The CDR3 is 15 amino acids. Between the trimmed V and J ends, which lost 2 bases and 0 bases, there was a span of 9 bases. CDR3 loop: CASSFRRASGNTIYF. Written as DNA, the CDR3 is TGTGCCAGCAGCTTTCGCAGGGCCTCTGGAAACACCATATATTTT.

The rearrangement uses TRBV27 and TRBJ2-5; 8 bases match TRBD1. The V segment lost 5 bases and the J segment 2 bases; nucleotides outside the gene matches: 7. The CDR3 spans 15 residues. Germline CDR1 and CDR2: MNHEY and SMNVEV (reference sequence). CDR3 nucleotide sequence: TGTGCCAGCAGTCTCACCAGGGGGCGGCAAGAGACCCAGTACTTC. As protein: CASSLTRGRQETQYF.

V is TRBV13 and J is TRBJ2-7; D ambiguous. CDR3 length equals 14 residues. Between the trimmed V and J ends, which lost 10 bases and 1 base, there was a span of 17 bases. CDR1 PRHDT and CDR2 FYEKMQ come from the germline V gene (reference sequence). The CDR3: CATRAARTSYEQYF. The CDR3 DNA sequence: TGTGCCACTCGAGCCGCACGTACTTCCTACGAGCAGTACTTC.

This chain links TRBV29-1 with TRBJ2-7; D possibly corresponds to TRBD2 (7 bases). This CDR3 is built from 13 residues. Germline CDR1 reads SQVTM; CDR2 reads ANQGSEA. With 4 bases removed from V and 6 bases from J, the gap between germline ends came to 16 bases. The CDR3 nucleotides read TGCAGCGTTGTTCGGGGGGCAGGTGGCGAGCAGTACTTC. It encodes CSVVRGAGGEQYF.

J is TRBJ2-2 and V is TRBV9; 12 bases fit TRBD2. Looked up from germline, CDR1 is SGDLS and CDR2 is YYNGEE. The junction had 4 bases not matched to a gene; V was cut back by 0 bases and J by 7 bases. This CDR3 is 16 amino acids long. The CDR3 nucleotides are TGTGCCAGCAGCGTAGGACTAGCGGGAGCCGTCGGGGAGCTGTTTTTT. Its translation is CASSVGLAGAVGELFF.

The chain employs TRBV29-1 and TRBJ2-5; 7 nucleotides agree with TRBD1. V dropped 5 bases and J dropped 2; count of bases not matched to a gene: 14. In germline, CDR1 is SQVTM, CDR2 ANQGSEA. The CDR3 sequence is 16 residues long. DNA for the CDR3: TGCAGCGTTCTTCCCTACGACAGGGCCTTACAAGAGACCCAGTACTTC. This codes for CSVLPYDRALQETQYF.

The chain joins TRBV5-3 to TRBJ2-1; D possibly corresponds to TRBD2 (5 bases). TRBV5-3 is labeled an ORF, and its function is uncertain. V shed 5 bases and J shed 8 bases, with 17 bases lying between them. CDR3 length: 14 amino acids. In DNA, the CDR3 is TGTGCCAGAAGGTCAGACATCGGGGTTCATGAGCAGTTCTTC. It encodes CARRSDIGVHEQFF.